This TCR beta chain is drawn from a study of post-analysis software for immune sequencing data. Study-level information: Some patients lacked subtype; others had relapsing-remitting, secondary progressive or progressive-relapsing disease. Study-wide findings and caveats: Batch-mates among the samples co-clustered strongly by F measure. Multiple sclerosis patients showed significantly lower normalized Chao1 diversity than controls did.

This clonotype was detected ten times or more. Its specificity is unknown. Unique molecular identifiers were built into the TCR beta cDNA libraries. When roughly 0.9 to 10 million T cells were used, they gave roughly 490,000 cDNA molecules. TCRdb itself ran the PCR reads through MiXCR, one entry per CDR3 protein. The profile shows roughly 730,000 distinct CDR3 sequences, 25% to 30% of them singletons. Specimen: blood. The clonotype was recovered from a girl between 10 and 17 years old with multiple sclerosis.

This CDR3 is CASGLARYEQYF. The DNA of the CDR3 is TGTGCCAGCGGACTAGCCCGCTACGAGCAGTACTTC. This chain joins TRBV12-3 or TRBV12-4 and TRBJ2-7, with 8 nucleotides matching TRBD2. The CDR3 contains 12 residues. V trimming: 8 bases; J trimming: 3 bases; junction bases outside the gene matches: 3.